This T cell receptor (beta chain) was identified during a study of control samples from healthy donors and cancer patients. Libraries were prepared by immunoSEQ multiplex PCR; TCRdb keeps only in-frame clonotypes and omits some of them. The sample includes around 140,000 clones, approximately 92% of them seen just once. The CDR3 loop spans 14 amino acids. Germline V gives CDR1 SGHRS, CDR2 YFSETQ. Trimming took 4 bases from V and 7 from J, leaving 18 bases between them. The V gene is TRBV5-1, the J gene TRBJ2-7, with a tentative D call TRBD1 (7 bases). The sequencing sample was made of blood. This clonotype originated in a man aged 18 to 30 in good health. CDR3 amino acids: CASSGGQDAGEQYF. For the CDR3, the DNA is TGCGCCAGCAGCGGAGGACAGGACGCGGGGGAGCAGTACTTC.